This is a list of T cell receptor beta chains from one sample in a study of CD8+CD57+ T cells in acquired aplastic anemia. MiXCR, run by TCRdb on the reads, gives a single entry per CDR3 protein. Of hundreds of thousands of distinct CDR3 sequences in the sample, 70% to 85% were seen once. Sample: sorted CD4+, CD8+, or CD8+CD57+ T cells (not recorded which) from PBMCs. These receptors were collected from a human donor with aplastic anemia. Both conserved end residues are part of each CDR3.

V	J	CDR3
TRBV7-3	TRBJ2-7	CASRGDWSHEQYF
TRBV19	TRBJ2-7	CASRITSEDYEQYF
TRBV9	TRBJ2-4	CASGGAGTIEYF
TRBV20-1	TRBJ1-4	CSARGIGQGDEKLFF
TRBV10-1	TRBJ2-3	CASSESRVGDTQYF
TRBV10-3	TRBJ2-7	CAIKPGQGYEQYF
TRBV7-3	TRBJ2-3	CASGFGPTETAYF
TRBV2	TRBJ1-2	CASVSPNYGYTF
TRBV9	TRBJ1-1	CASSAGANRTTEAFF
TRBV7-9	TRBJ2-1	CASSAVAETQYDGQFF
TRBV9	TRBJ2-3	CASSRQDSRLQSHTQYF